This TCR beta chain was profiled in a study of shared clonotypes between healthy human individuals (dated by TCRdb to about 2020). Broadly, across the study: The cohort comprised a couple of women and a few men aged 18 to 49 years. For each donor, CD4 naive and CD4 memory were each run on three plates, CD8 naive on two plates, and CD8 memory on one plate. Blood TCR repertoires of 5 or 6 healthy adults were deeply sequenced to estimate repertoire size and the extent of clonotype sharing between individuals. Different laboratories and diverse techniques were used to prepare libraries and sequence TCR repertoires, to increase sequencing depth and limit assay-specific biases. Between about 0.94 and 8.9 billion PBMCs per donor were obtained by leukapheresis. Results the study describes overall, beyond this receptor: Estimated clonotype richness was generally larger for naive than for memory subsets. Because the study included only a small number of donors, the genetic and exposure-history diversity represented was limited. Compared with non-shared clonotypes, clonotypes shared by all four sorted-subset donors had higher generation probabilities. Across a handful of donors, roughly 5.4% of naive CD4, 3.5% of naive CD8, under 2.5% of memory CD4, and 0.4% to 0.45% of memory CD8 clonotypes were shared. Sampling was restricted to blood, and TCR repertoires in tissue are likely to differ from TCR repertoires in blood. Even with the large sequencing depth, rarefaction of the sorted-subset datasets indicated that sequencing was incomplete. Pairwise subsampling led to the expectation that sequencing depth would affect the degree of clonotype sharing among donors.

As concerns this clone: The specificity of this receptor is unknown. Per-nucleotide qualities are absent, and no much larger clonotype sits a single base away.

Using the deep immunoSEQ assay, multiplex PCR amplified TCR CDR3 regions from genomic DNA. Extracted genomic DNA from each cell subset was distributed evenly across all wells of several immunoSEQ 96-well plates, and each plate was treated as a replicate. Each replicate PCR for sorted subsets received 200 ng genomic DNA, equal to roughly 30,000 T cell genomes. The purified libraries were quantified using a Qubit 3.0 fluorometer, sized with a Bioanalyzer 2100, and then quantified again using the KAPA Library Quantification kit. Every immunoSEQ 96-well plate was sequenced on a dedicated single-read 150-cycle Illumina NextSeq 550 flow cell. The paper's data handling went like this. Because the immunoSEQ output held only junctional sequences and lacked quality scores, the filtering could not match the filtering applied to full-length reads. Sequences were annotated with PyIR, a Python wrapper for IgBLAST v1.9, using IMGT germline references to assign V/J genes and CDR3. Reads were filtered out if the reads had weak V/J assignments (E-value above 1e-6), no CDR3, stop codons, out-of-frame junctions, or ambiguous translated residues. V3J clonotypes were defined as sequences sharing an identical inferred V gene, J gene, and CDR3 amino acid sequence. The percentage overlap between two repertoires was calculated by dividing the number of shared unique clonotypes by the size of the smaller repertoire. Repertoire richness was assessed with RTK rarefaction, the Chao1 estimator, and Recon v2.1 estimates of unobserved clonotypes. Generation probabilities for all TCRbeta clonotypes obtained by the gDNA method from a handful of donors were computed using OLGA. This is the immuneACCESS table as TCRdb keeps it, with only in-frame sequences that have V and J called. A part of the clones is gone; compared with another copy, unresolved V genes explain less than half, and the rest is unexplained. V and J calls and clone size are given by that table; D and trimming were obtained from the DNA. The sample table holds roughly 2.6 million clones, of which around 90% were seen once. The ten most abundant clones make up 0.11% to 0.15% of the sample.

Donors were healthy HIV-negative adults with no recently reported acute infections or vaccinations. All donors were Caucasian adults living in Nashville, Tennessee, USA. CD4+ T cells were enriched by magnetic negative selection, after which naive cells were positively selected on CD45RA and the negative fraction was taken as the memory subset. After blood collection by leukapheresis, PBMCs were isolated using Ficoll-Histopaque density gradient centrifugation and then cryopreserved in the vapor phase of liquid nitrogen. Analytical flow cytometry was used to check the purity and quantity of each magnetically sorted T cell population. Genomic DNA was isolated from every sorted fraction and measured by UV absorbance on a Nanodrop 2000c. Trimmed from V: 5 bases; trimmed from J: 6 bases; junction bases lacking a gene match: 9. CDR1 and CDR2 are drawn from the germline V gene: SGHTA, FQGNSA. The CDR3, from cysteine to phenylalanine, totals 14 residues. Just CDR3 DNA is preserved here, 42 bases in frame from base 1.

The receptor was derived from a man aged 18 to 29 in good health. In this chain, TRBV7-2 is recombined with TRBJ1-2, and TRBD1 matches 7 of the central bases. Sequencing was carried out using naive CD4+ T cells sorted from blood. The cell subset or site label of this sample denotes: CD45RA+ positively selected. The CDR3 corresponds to CASSPRTGPDGYTF. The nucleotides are TGTGCCAGCAGCCCGAGGACAGGTCCCGATGGCTACACCTTC.